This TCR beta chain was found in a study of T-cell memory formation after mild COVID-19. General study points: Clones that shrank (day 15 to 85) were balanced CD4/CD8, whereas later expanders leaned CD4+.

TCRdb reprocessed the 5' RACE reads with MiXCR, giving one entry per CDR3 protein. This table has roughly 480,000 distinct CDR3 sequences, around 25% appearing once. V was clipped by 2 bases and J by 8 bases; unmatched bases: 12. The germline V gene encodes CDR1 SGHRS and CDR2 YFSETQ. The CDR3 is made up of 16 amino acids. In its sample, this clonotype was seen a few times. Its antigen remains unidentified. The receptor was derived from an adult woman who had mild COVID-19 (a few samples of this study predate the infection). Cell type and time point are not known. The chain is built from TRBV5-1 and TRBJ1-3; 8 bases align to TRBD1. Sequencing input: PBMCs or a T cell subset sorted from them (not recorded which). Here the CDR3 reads CASSLSGTGAGDTIYF. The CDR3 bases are TGCGCCAGCAGCTTATCCGGGACAGGCGCGGGGGACACCATATATTTT.